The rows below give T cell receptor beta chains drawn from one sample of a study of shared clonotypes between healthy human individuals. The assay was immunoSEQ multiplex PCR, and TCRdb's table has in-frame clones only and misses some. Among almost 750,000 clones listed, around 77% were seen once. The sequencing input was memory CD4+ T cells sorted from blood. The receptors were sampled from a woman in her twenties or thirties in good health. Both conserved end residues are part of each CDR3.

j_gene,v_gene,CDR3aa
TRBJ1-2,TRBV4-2,CASSGDGYGYTF
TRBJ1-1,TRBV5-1,CASSTQVGTEAFF
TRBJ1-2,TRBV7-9,CASSFRGQDGYTF
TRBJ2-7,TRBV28,CASSLYLLPYEQYF
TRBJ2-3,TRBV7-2,CASIQGGLRTDTQYF
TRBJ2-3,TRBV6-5,CASSRVGTGGAQYF
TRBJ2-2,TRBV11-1,CASSHDQGANTGELFF
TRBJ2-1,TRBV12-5,CASGLGLAEGDEQFF
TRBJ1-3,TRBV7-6,CASSSSTGLSGNTIYF
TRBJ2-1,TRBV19,CASSIDTGRGGYNEQFF
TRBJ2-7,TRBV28,CASSLLDTYEQYF
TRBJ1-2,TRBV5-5,CASSFSLSLNYGYTF
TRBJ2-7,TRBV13,CASSPMTSGVGSYEQYF
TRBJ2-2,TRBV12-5,CASAMEDGELFF
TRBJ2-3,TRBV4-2,CASSRGLRGITDTQYF
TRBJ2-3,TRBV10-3,CAISAGVSTDTQYF
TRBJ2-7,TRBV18,CASSLGTQIIGQYF
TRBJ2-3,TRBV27,CASSPGDYTDTQYF
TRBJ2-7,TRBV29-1,CSVSLSRSEQYF
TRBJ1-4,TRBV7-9,CASSVAGNEKLFF
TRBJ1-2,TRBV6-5,CASSRDKKNYGYTF
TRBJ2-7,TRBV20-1,CSAKRGYEQYF
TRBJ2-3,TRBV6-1,CASSDPGGQGLDTQYF
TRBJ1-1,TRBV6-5,CASRRDRGPEAFF
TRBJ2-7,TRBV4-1,CASSQGPTSGRNEQYF
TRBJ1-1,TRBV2,CASPDRGRTEAFF
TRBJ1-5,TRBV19,CASSIWGESNQPQHF
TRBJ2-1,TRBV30,CAWSRGTGLAGLVEQFF
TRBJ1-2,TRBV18,CASSPTTGNGYTF
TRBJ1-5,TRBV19,CASSETGTQPQHF
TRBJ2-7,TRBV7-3,CASSPQPGQEQYF
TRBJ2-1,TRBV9,CASSVVGAGERLGEQFF
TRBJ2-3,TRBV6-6,CASSSQRDTQYF
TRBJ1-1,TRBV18,CASSPQVEAFF
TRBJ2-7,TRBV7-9,CASGPPGTGSYEQYF
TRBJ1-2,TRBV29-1,CSGYREYGYTF
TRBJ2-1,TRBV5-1,CASSLDSGSYNEQFF
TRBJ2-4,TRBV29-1,CSVVRGGNIQYF
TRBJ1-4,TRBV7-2,CASSLGGQGRPNEKLFF
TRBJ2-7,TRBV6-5,CASSYNGGHEQYF
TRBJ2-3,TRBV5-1,CASSLAGSQYYTDTQYF
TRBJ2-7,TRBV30,CAWSTIYEQYF
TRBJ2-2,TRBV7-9,CASSPQDLSYGELFF
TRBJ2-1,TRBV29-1,CSVEDGGLGNEQFF
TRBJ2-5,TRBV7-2,CASSLVGGLAETQYF
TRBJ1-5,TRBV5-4,CASSYRTGDQPQHF
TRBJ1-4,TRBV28,CASSQPVYSTNEKLFF
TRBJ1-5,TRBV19,CASSVGTGNSNQPQHF
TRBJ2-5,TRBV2,CASRVWAGLETQYF
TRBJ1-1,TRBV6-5,CASSFLASNTEAFF